Each of the 30 T cell receptor beta chains below was sequenced from the same sample in a study of T cells expressing NK-cell markers. TCRdb reprocessed the 5' RACE reads; each CDR3 protein has one entry and no DNA is given. Its table records 500,000 to 700,000 distinct CDR3 sequences. The material sequenced was blood T cells: a sorted CD56 or NKG2C T cell subset, CD4+ or CD8+ T cells, or bulk PBMC T cells (not recorded which). The receptors were gathered from a man between 18 and 29 years old in good health.

This sequence joins TRBV9 and TRBJ2-1. The CDR3 is 16 residues long. In germline, CDR1 is SGDLS, CDR2 YYNGEE. The CDR3 loop reads CASSAHPRSSYNEQFF.

The V gene is TRBV6-5, the J gene TRBJ2-7; as DNA is missing, the TRBD2 call by TCRdb cannot be tested. The CDR3 has 11 residues. The germline V gene encodes CDR1 MNHEY and CDR2 SVGAGI. CDR3 sequence reads: CASGRDLEQYF.

This chain joins TRBV5-5 and TRBJ1-5; without DNA, the TCRdb call of TRBD1 cannot be checked. The CDR3 is 16 residues long. Germline CDR1 and CDR2: SGHKS and YYEKEE (reference sequence). The CDR3 sequence is CASSLMQGRINQPQHF.

The V and J genes are TRBV27 and TRBJ2-1; the D call of TRBD2 rests on TCRdb alone, since no DNA is present to check it. The CDR3 loop spans 14 amino acids. Looked up from germline, CDR1 is MNHEY and CDR2 is SMNVEV (reference sequence). CDR3: CASTGTSGNNEQFF.

The V gene is TRBV4-3, the J gene TRBJ2-1; TCRdb calls TRBD2, which cannot be checked without DNA. The CDR3 covers 18 residues. Germline V gene lookup returns CDR1 LGHNA and CDR2 YSLEER. The CDR3 loop reads CASSQDDLAGPPYNEQFF.

The genes are TRBV4-3 and TRBJ1-4; absent DNA, TCRdb's TRBD1 call cannot be checked. The CDR3 runs 16 residues. Germline V gene lookup returns CDR1 LGHNA and CDR2 YSLEER. The CDR3 loop is CASSLTGTATNEKLFF.

This chain links TRBV20-1 with TRBJ2-1; TCRdb's assignment of TRBD2 cannot be checked, as there is no DNA. Germline V lookup: CDR1 DFQATT, CDR2 SNEGSKA (reference sequence). The length of the CDR3 is 15 residues. This CDR3 reads CSARDTGTSGKEQFF.

The chain carries TRBV4-3 and TRBJ2-7; the D call from TCRdb, TRBD1, cannot be confirmed without DNA. This CDR3 has 16 residues. Per the germline V gene, CDR1 is LGHNA and CDR2 is YSLEER. The CDR3 sequence: CASSQDGGPGSYEQYF.

This sequence joins TRBV28 and TRBJ1-1; the D call from TCRdb, TRBD1, cannot be confirmed without DNA. Germline loops: CDR1 MDHEN, CDR2 SYDVKM. This CDR3 region has 12 residues. CDR3 loop: CASSLVGQGAFF.

The rearrangement joins TRBV12-3 or TRBV12-4 to TRBJ1-4; the TCRdb D gene call, TRBD1, has no DNA to confirm it. The CDR3 is made up of 13 amino acids. This CDR3 reads CASTQGGHGKLFF.

The chain joins TRBV28 to TRBJ2-1; with no DNA, the TCRdb D assignment of TRBD2 cannot be verified. This CDR3 comprises 19 residues. Germline loops: CDR1 MDHEN, CDR2 SYDVKM. CDR3 amino acids: CASSGRGASGGSSYNEQFF.

This chain joins TRBV5-1 and TRBJ2-1; TCRdb lists TRBD2, though no DNA is available to test this call. The germline V gene has CDR1 SGHRS and CDR2 YFSETQ. The CDR3 totals 15 residues. The CDR3 here is CASSFLAGEGNEQFF.

The chain is built from TRBV7-2 and TRBJ2-1; TCRdb reports TRBD1, a call that lacks DNA to check it against. The germline gives CDR1 SGHTA, CDR2 FQGNSA. This CDR3 contains 15 residues. CDR3 loop: CASSPGGTKVNEQFF.

V is TRBV24-1 and J is TRBJ2-2; the D gene TCRdb calls, TRBD1, cannot be checked with no DNA. CDR3 length: 15 residues. Per germline, CDR1 KGHDR and CDR2 SFDVKD. CDR3 sequence reads: CATSDRQGNTGELFF.

The chain has TRBV29-1 and TRBJ2-3; TCRdb's D call of TRBD1 is untestable without DNA. CDR1 SQVTM and CDR2 ANQGSEA come from the germline V gene. The CDR3 covers 14 residues. CDR3: CSVDSDRGTDTQYF.

This chain uses TRBV2 with TRBJ2-7; absent DNA, TCRdb's TRBD2 call cannot be checked. The CDR3 runs 14 residues. Germline V gives CDR1 SNHLY, CDR2 FYNNEI. The CDR3 protein is CASSPAGGTYEQYF. Based on the CDR3 plus reference TRBV2 and TRBJ2-7, the full variable domain is EPEVTQTPSHQVTQMGQEVILRCVPISNHLYFYWYRQILGQKVEFLVSFYNNEISEKSEIFDDQFSVERPDGSNFTLKIRSTKLEDSAMYFCASSPAGGTYEQYFGPGTRLTVT.

The chain links TRBV5-1 to TRBJ2-3; TCRdb outputs TRBD2, but without DNA this stays unchecked. This CDR3 is built from 15 residues. In germline, CDR1 is SGHRS, CDR2 YFSETQ. The CDR3: CASSIQTSGRDTQYF.

The genes are TRBV29-1 and TRBJ2-1; checking the TCRdb D call of TRBD1 is not possible without DNA. Germline V lookup: CDR1 SQVTM, CDR2 ANQGSEA. The CDR3 runs 15 residues. The CDR3 protein is CSVERRQGGYNEQFF.

The chain employs TRBV29-1 and TRBJ2-5; TCRdb outputs TRBD1, but without DNA this stays unchecked. This CDR3 spans 15 amino acids. Germline CDR1 and CDR2: SQVTM and ANQGSEA. This CDR3 is CSVSPGQGARETQYF. Filled out from reference TRBV29-1 and TRBJ2-5, the complete variable domain reads SAVISQKPSRDICQRGTSLTIQCQVDSQVTMMFWYRQQPGQSLTLIATANQGSEATYESGFVIDKFPISRPNLTFSTLTVSNMSPEDSSIYLCSVSPGQGARETQYFGPGTRLLVL.

The chain couples TRBV3-1 to TRBJ2-7; no DNA is available, so the TRBD2 call from TCRdb remains unchecked. Germline V gene data show CDR1 as LGHDT and CDR2 as YNNKEL (reference sequence). The CDR3 has 15 residues. The CDR3 here is CASSHWTSGSGEQYF.

This chain links TRBV3-1 with TRBJ2-4. The CDR3 sequence is 14 residues long. Looked up from germline, CDR1 is LGHDT and CDR2 is YNNKEL (reference sequence). CDR3 sequence: CASSQAASENIQYF.

The V gene is TRBV7-2, the J gene TRBJ1-5. The CDR3 loop spans 14 amino acids. The V gene's germline CDR1 is SGHTA and CDR2 FQGNSA. CDR3: CASSLGPYQPNQHF.

CDR3 amino acids: CATSDWRVRRDTQYF. The genes are TRBV24-1 and TRBJ2-3; TCRdb calls TRBD2, which cannot be checked without DNA. Per the germline V gene, CDR1 is KGHDR and CDR2 is SFDVKD. This CDR3 region has 15 residues.

The CDR3 is CASSLKWGYEQYF. This chain joins TRBV5-1 and TRBJ2-7. The CDR3 sequence is 13 residues long. The V gene's germline CDR1 is SGHRS and CDR2 YFSETQ. Based on the CDR3 plus reference TRBV5-1 and TRBJ2-7, the full variable domain is KAGVTQTPRYLIKTRGQQVTLSCSPISGHRSVSWYQQTPGQGLQFLFEYFSETQRNKGNFPGRFSGRQFSNSRSEMNVSTLELGDSALYLCASSLKWGYEQYFGPGTRLTVT.

The chain employs TRBV30 and TRBJ1-5; TCRdb's assignment of TRBD1 cannot be checked, as there is no DNA. CDR1 GTSNPN and CDR2 SVGIG come from the germline V gene (reference sequence). The CDR3 is 15 amino acids. This chain's CDR3 is CAWSAGGTGTQPQHF.

The rearrangement links TRBV6-1 to TRBJ1-5; TCRdb calls TRBD1, which cannot be checked without DNA. Germline CDR1 is MNHNS and CDR2 is SASEGT. The CDR3 has 17 amino acids. CDR3 residues: CASSLGQGGTLNQPQHF.

The V gene is TRBV12-3 or TRBV12-4, the J gene TRBJ1-1; TCRdb outputs TRBD1, but without DNA this stays unchecked. This CDR3 is built from 11 residues. This CDR3 is CASGSRPEAFF.

The J gene is TRBJ1-1, the V gene TRBV24-1. Per the germline V gene, CDR1 is KGHDR and CDR2 is SFDVKD. The CDR3 contains 15 residues. CDR3 region: CATSDGGGSATEAFF.

This chain connects TRBV24-1 to TRBJ2-5; TCRdb calls TRBD2, which cannot be checked without DNA. Germline V gene lookup returns CDR1 KGHDR and CDR2 SFDVKD. The CDR3 has 19 residues. The CDR3 spells CATSDPDTNSGRWIETQYF.

The chain links TRBV12-3 or TRBV12-4 to TRBJ2-1; TCRdb indicates TRBD1, and absent DNA this call remains unverified. The CDR3 is made up of 13 amino acids. The CDR3 reads CASIRQGNNEQFF.